This TCR beta chain was found in a study of control samples from healthy donors and cancer patients. Assay used: immunoSEQ multiplex PCR; TCRdb lists only in-frame clones, some missing. The table records 85,000 to 90,000 clones, 85% of them present only once. This clone was seen once. The receptor comes from a woman between 40 and 50 years old in good health. The sample was blood.

DNA of the CDR3: TGCGCCAGCAGCCAAGTTCGGACGGATGGCTACACCTTC. Translating it yields CASSQVRTDGYTF. This sequence joins TRBV4-1 and TRBJ1-2; no clear D gene. CDR3 size: 13 residues. V gave up 1 base and J gave up 6 bases, with 9 bases separating them. Germline V lookup: CDR1 MGHRA, CDR2 YSYEKL.